These 24 T cell receptor beta chains originate from one sample sequenced in a study of blood T cell repertoires in COVID-19. Clones were sequenced by immunoSEQ multiplex PCR, and TCRdb holds only the in-frame ones, with some missing. The sample has fewer than 200,000 clones; around 82% are singletons. The sequenced material came from peripheral blood. The receptors shown here come from a woman in her thirties or forties with COVID-19, enrolled during active disease.

V usage is TRBV28 and J usage is TRBJ1-5; 8 bases are a match to TRBD1. Germline trimming cut 8 bases from V and 3 bases from J; bases unmatched to any gene: 6. CDR3 length equals 14 residues. From germline, CDR1 is MDHEN and CDR2 SYDVKM. CDR3 nucleotides: TGTGCCAGCGGAGGACAGGGAGTCAATCAGCCCCAGCATTTT. Protein product: CASGGQGVNQPQHF.

This chain links TRBV30 with TRBJ1-2; 8 bases line up with TRBD1. J gave up 8 bases and V 0 bases, and 8 bases lay outside the gene matches. Germline CDR1 and CDR2: GTSNPN and SVGIG (reference sequence). This CDR3 spans 14 amino acids. In DNA, the CDR3 is TGTGCCTGGAGTGTACAGGGGGGGAAAAAGGGCTACACCTTC. Its translation: CAWSVQGGKKGYTF.

This chain links TRBV11-2 with TRBJ1-6; D possibly corresponds to TRBD1 (5 bases). Trimming pared 2 bases from V and 7 bases from J, leaving 12 bases between. Germline loops: CDR1 SGHAT, CDR2 FQNNGV. The CDR3 contains 15 residues. DNA of the CDR3: TGTGCCAGCAGCTTACATCGAACAGGAAATTCACCCCTCCACTTT. Encoded protein: CASSLHRTGNSPLHF.

The chain employs TRBV27 and TRBJ1-1; 9 bases match TRBD1. The CDR3 covers 14 residues. The junction had 3 bases not matched to a gene; V was cut back by 4 bases and J by 3 bases. Germline V gene lookup returns CDR1 MNHEY and CDR2 SMNVEV (reference sequence). This CDR3 reads CASSSQGADTEAFF. CDR3 coding DNA: TGTGCCAGCAGTTCACAGGGGGCGGACACTGAAGCTTTCTTT.

The table lists this clone with a count of one. The chain uses TRBV19 and TRBJ1-1; TRBD1 is a possible D gene (5 bases). The CDR3 has 14 amino acids. Germline CDR1 LNHDA, CDR2 SQIVND (reference sequence). The V end was cut by 5 bases, the J end by 3 bases, with 13 bases between. The CDR3 spells CASSSVGADTEAFF. Here the CDR3 DNA reads TGTGCCAGTAGTTCGGTTGGGGCCGACACTGAAGCTTTCTTT. The full variable domain, its missing parts supplied by reference TRBV19 and TRBJ1-1, is DGGITQSPKYLFRKEGQNVTLSCEQNLNHDAMYWYRQDPGQGLRLIYYSQIVNDFQKGDIAEGYSVSREKKESFPLTVTSAQKNPTAFYLCASSSVGADTEAFFGQGTRLTVV.

The chain carries TRBV11-2 and TRBJ1-4, with a weak D call TRBD1 (6 bases). The CDR3 has 15 residues. The ends were cut back, 1 base at V and 7 bases at J, with 13 bases in the middle. The V gene's germline CDR1 is SGHAT and CDR2 FQNNGV. Written as DNA, the CDR3 is TGTGCCAGCAGCTTAGTTGGGGGCTCGGTTGAAAAACTGTTTTTT. This gives the protein CASSLVGGSVEKLFF.

The V call is TRBV19, the J call TRBJ2-3; TRBD2 agrees at 12 bases. V was pared by 9 bases and J by 6 bases, with 13 bases of the junction left unmatched. The germline CDR1 and CDR2 sequences are LNHDA and SQIVND (reference sequence). The CDR3 is 16 amino acids. The CDR3 DNA is TGTGCCAGACCGGGACTAGCGGGCCTCCAGCGGGATACGCAGTATTTT. Its translation: CARPGLAGLQRDTQYF.

V is TRBV10-2 and J is TRBJ2-3, with TRBD2 as a possible D gene (5 bases). There are 14 residues in the CDR3. V was clipped by 2 bases and J by 1 base, with 7 bases between them. Germline V gene lookup returns CDR1 WSHSY and CDR2 SAAADI. This CDR3 reads CASSELGGTDTQYF. The CDR3 DNA is TGCGCCAGCAGTGAGCTCGGGGGCACAGATACGCAGTATTTT.

This sequence joins TRBV6-6 and TRBJ2-2; no clear D. The length of the CDR3 is 13 residues. The germline V gene encodes CDR1 MNHNY and CDR2 SVGAGI (reference sequence). V lost 4 bases to trimming and J lost 4 bases, with 7 bases between them. The chain's CDR3 is CASSLYSTGELFF. CDR3 coding DNA: TGTGCCAGCAGTTTGTATTCCACCGGGGAGCTGTTTTTT.

This rearrangement joins TRBV5-1 to TRBJ2-3; D ambiguous. Per germline, CDR1 SGHRS and CDR2 YFSETQ. V was shortened by 3 bases and J by 5 bases, with 7 bases between the two germline ends. The CDR3 extends over 12 amino acids. The CDR3 DNA sequence: TGCGCCAGCAGCTCGCTACGAGATACGCAGTATTTT. This translates into CASSSLRDTQYF. Complete variable domain (other parts from reference TRBV5-1 and TRBJ2-3): KAGVTQTPRYLIKTRGQQVTLSCSPISGHRSVSWYQQTPGQGLQFLFEYFSETQRNKGNFPGRFSGRQFSNSRSEMNVSTLELGDSALYLCASSSLRDTQYFGPGTRLTVL.

The chain combines TRBV18 with TRBJ1-1, with 8 bases fitting TRBD1. The CDR3 is made up of 15 amino acids. V gave up 2 bases and J gave up 3 bases; unmatched junction bases: 5. Germline values: CDR1 KGHSH, CDR2 LQKENI. CDR3: CASSPRQGADTEAFF. The CDR3 DNA reads TGTGCCAGCTCACCAAGGCAGGGGGCGGACACTGAAGCTTTCTTT.

This chain connects TRBV21-1 to TRBJ2-1; TRBD2 is taken as the D call from the table, unchecked against the DNA. TRBV21-1 represents a pseudogene. The CDR3 is made up of 15 amino acids. The CDR3 loop reads CASSRVIVLYNEQFF. DNA of the CDR3: TGTGCCAGCAGCAGAGTAATTGTTCTCTACAATGAGCAGTTCTTC.

The genes are TRBV5-6 and TRBJ2-1; 10 bases match TRBD2. V lost 3 bases, J lost 5 bases, and 14 bases stayed unmatched. The germline V gene has CDR1 SGHDT and CDR2 YYEEEE. The CDR3 totals 18 residues. CDR3 in DNA: TGTGCCAGCAGCTCCCAATTCCTAGCGGGAGTTTCCCACAATGAGCAGTTCTTC. Encoded protein: CASSSQFLAGVSHNEQFF.

In its sample, this clone was seen a few times. The V and J genes are TRBV3-1 (or the pseudogene TRBV3-2) and TRBJ1-6, with 10 positions matching TRBD1. V lost 3 bases to trimming and J lost 7 bases; unmatched junction nucleotides: 3. This CDR3 contains 15 residues. The germline V gene encodes CDR1 LGHDT and CDR2 YNNKEL (reference sequence). The CDR3 is CASSQTGGGNSPLHF. CDR3 DNA: TGTGCCAGCAGCCAGACAGGGGGCGGGAATTCACCCCTCCACTTT.

This clone was picked up one time. The gene calls are TRBV9 and TRBJ2-1; TRBD1 aligns across 7 bases. CDR1 and CDR2 from the germline V gene are SGDLS and YYNGEE. V gave up 5 bases and J gave up 8 bases; unmatched junction bases: 13. The CDR3 extends over 15 amino acids. DNA of the CDR3: TGTGCCAGCAGTTTCTGGGACAGTAGCAGCGATGAGCAGTTCTTC. Protein: CASSFWDSSSDEQFF.

The J gene is TRBJ2-3, the V gene TRBV25-1; D not certain. The V gene lost 2 bases and the J gene lost 2 bases, with 8 bases spanning the gap. CDR3 length equals 14 residues. CDR1 is MGHDK and CDR2 is SYGVNS in the germline V gene. Written as DNA, the CDR3 is TGTGCCAGCAGTGAAGTGGGCTTCACAGATACGCAGTATTTT. Translation: CASSEVGFTDTQYF. Complete variable domain (other parts from reference TRBV25-1 and TRBJ2-3): EADIYQTPRYLVIGTGKKITLECSQTMGHDKMYWYQQDPGMELHLIHYSYGVNSTEKGDLSSESTVSRIRTEHFPLTLESARPSHTSQYLCASSEVGFTDTQYFGPGTRLTVL.

The chain couples TRBV3-1 (or the pseudogene TRBV3-2) to TRBJ2-1; tentatively, D is TRBD2 (5 bases). Germline CDR1 is LGHDT and CDR2 is YNNKEL (reference sequence). The CDR3 is 15 residues long. The V end was cut by 2 bases, the J end by 3 bases, with 11 bases between. Here the CDR3 DNA reads TGTGCCAGCAGCCAATCTCGTGGGAGCTACAATGAGCAGTTCTTC. It yields the protein CASSQSRGSYNEQFF.

This chain uses TRBV2 with TRBJ2-5; D is perhaps TRBD1 (6 bases). There are 17 residues in the CDR3. CDR1 and CDR2 from the germline V gene are SNHLY and FYNNEI. V gave up 0 bases and J gave up 0 bases, with 14 bases separating them. CDR3 amino acids: CASSEAIKQGYQETQYF. The CDR3 DNA is TGTGCCAGCAGTGAAGCCATCAAACAGGGCTACCAAGAGACCCAGTACTTC.

This chain joins TRBV30 and TRBJ2-7; 7 positions match TRBD2. Trimming cost V 1 base and J 7 bases; bases outside gene matches: 7. CDR3 length: 13 amino acids. In germline, CDR1 is GTSNPN, CDR2 SVGIG (reference sequence). The CDR3 sequence: CAWSAYGRGEQYV. The CDR3 nucleotides are TGTGCCTGGAGTGCCTATGGGAGGGGAGAGCAGTACGTC.

This sequence joins TRBV7-9 and TRBJ2-1; possibly TRBD1 for D (6 bases). Germline V CDR1 and CDR2: SEHNR, FQNEAQ (reference sequence). V was trimmed by 6 bases and J by 10 bases, leaving 13 bases between them. The CDR3 runs 12 residues. The CDR3: CASSFRTVEQFF. The CDR3 nucleotides read TGTGCCAGCAGTTTCAGGACAGTCGAGCAGTTCTTC.

The rearrangement links TRBV18 to TRBJ1-5, with no clear D. The CDR3 consists of 15 residues. Trimming shortened V by 0 bases and J by 6 bases, and 12 bases separated the two germline ends. Germline V gene lookup returns CDR1 KGHSH and CDR2 LQKENI. In nucleotides, the CDR3 is TGTGCCAGCTCACCACCGGCGGGGTTAGGTCAGCCCCAGCATTTT. Translating gives CASSPPAGLGQPQHF.

The J gene is TRBJ1-4, the V gene TRBV2; tentatively, D is TRBD1 (6 bases). This CDR3 has 15 amino acids. CDR1 is SNHLY, CDR2 FYNNEI, per germline. The V and J ends lost 2 bases and 4 bases respectively, with 11 bases between them. This CDR3 reads CASSEQGTINEKLFF. The DNA of the CDR3 is TGTGCCAGCAGTGAACAGGGGACTATTAATGAAAAACTGTTTTTT.

The table lists this clone with many counts. This chain uses TRBV7-9 with TRBJ2-3, with TRBD1 as a possible D gene (6 bases). The CDR3 spans 14 residues. V gave up 2 bases and J gave up 4 bases, with 10 bases separating them. Per the germline V gene, CDR1 is SEHNR and CDR2 is FQNEAQ (reference sequence). The CDR3 DNA is TGTGCCAGCAGCTTACAGGGGCCGTCAGATACGCAGTATTTT. Its translation: CASSLQGPSDTQYF.

The rearrangement joins TRBV19 to TRBJ2-5, with TRBD2 matching 9 bases. With V trimmed by 4 bases and J by 5 bases, 2 bases remained unmatched. The CDR3 length is 13 residues. Germline values: CDR1 LNHDA, CDR2 SQIVND (reference sequence). The CDR3 region is CASSTSGVETQYF. The CDR3 DNA reads as TGTGCCAGTAGTACTAGCGGGGTGGAGACCCAGTACTTC.